These 24 T cell receptor beta chains originate from one sample sequenced in a study of Graves' ophthalmopathy and Graves' hyperthyroidism. Amplification targeted the TCR beta CDR3 regions, with RNA transcripts as the source material. The authors performed first-round RT-PCR with HTBI primers and then a second-round multiplex PCR. TCRdb passed the multiplex PCR reads through MiXCR, listing each CDR3 protein once. Of hundreds of thousands of distinct CDR3 sequences listed, roughly two fifths were seen once; the top ten hold more than 2.5%. Sequenced: peripheral blood. Receptors were obtained from an adult man with Graves' ophthalmopathy.

The CDR3: CASSWGRGRAGNTIYF. The CDR3 nucleotides are TGTGCCAGCAGCTGGGGTAGGGGTCGGGCTGGAAACACCATATATTTT. The chain combines TRBV7-9 with TRBJ1-3, with D possibly being TRBD1 (5 bases). Germline V CDR1 and CDR2: SEHNR, FQNEAQ (reference sequence). The CDR3 extends over 16 amino acids. The V gene lost 4 bases and the J gene lost 2 bases, with 15 bases spanning the gap.

Ten or more counts support this clonotype. The chain carries TRBV9 and TRBJ1-2; D uncertain. The germline CDR1 and CDR2 sequences are SGDLS and YYNGEE. Trimming took 4 bases from V and 6 from J, leaving 13 bases between them. The CDR3 consists of 13 residues. The CDR3 here is CASSSWNNNGYTF. CDR3 coding DNA: TGTGCCAGCAGCAGTTGGAACAATAATGGCTACACCTTC.

This clonotype has just a few counts. V usage is TRBV7-2 and J usage is TRBJ1-2, with D uncertain. CDR3 length equals 14 residues. The ends were cut back, 6 bases at V and 1 base at J, with 12 bases in the middle. CDR1 and CDR2 (germline): SGHTA, FQGNSA. The CDR3 loop reads CASRITVFNYGYTF. CDR3 bases: TGTGCCAGCAGGATTACAGTATTTAACTATGGCTACACCTTC.

At least ten counts were recorded for this clonotype. The chain joins TRBV7-8 to TRBJ1-4; possible D gene TRBD1, 6 bases. The germline V gene has CDR1 SGHVS and CDR2 FQNEAQ. The CDR3 totals 14 residues. Trimming pared 3 bases from V and 4 bases from J, leaving 9 bases between. The CDR3 region has the DNA TGTGCCAGCAGCTTTCAGGACAGTAATGAAAAACTGTTTTTT. Its translation is CASSFQDSNEKLFF.

In this sample, this clonotype turned up a few times. The rearrangement uses TRBV7-9 and TRBJ2-5; D gene unclear. V lost 6 bases and J lost 11, with 10 bases in between. The CDR3 spans 10 residues. Germline V gene lookup returns CDR1 SEHNR and CDR2 FQNEAQ (reference sequence). Written as DNA, the CDR3 is TGTGCCAGCAGTGACGAGAATCAGTACTTC. The encoded protein is CASSDENQYF. Full variable domain (remainder filled in from reference TRBV7-9 and TRBJ2-5): DTGVSQNPRHKITKRGQNVTFRCDPISEHNRLYWYRQTLGQGPEFLTYFQNEAQLEKSRLLSDRFSAERPKGSFSTLEIQRTEQGDSAMYLCASSDENQYFGPGTRLLVL.

This rearrangement joins TRBV19 to TRBJ2-5; 10 bases match TRBD1. V shed 5 bases and J 1 base; nucleotides not matched to a gene: 7. Looked up from germline, CDR1 is LNHDA and CDR2 is SQIVND (reference sequence). There are 16 residues in the CDR3. CDR3 loop: CASSGYRDRGQETQYF. CDR3 coding DNA: TGTGCCAGTAGTGGATACCGGGACAGGGGCCAAGAGACCCAGTACTTC.

This clonotype was observed a few times. The J gene is TRBJ1-3, the V gene TRBV7-2; a weak D match, TRBD1 (6 bases). V lost 4 bases to trimming and J lost 0 bases, with 16 bases between them. This CDR3 region has 17 residues. Germline CDR1 SGHTA, CDR2 FQGNSA. The CDR3, as DNA: TGTGCCAGCAGCTCATACGGACAGAGCAGCTCTGGAAACACCATATATTTT. Translated, it gives CASSSYGQSSSGNTIYF.

This clonotype was observed many times. The chain joins TRBV7-9 to TRBJ1-1, with a tentative D call TRBD1 (5 bases). The CDR3 sequence is 14 residues long. V was cut by 0 bases and J by 8 bases, with 13 bases left in between. Germline lookup yields CDR1 SEHNR and CDR2 FQNEAQ (reference sequence). CDR3 region: CASSLALRGGEAFF. The CDR3 nucleotides read TGTGCCAGCAGCTTAGCATTGAGGGGCGGGGAAGCTTTCTTT.

The chain couples TRBV6-1 to TRBJ1-5, with 7 positions matching TRBD1. CDR3 size: 18 residues. Germline V gene lookup returns CDR1 MNHNS and CDR2 SASEGT. J was trimmed by 5 bases and V by 1 base; bases with no gene match: 14. CDR3 loop: CASSEETFSGQRYQPQHF. The DNA for the CDR3 is TGTGCCAGCAGTGAAGAAACCTTTTCGGGACAGCGGTATCAGCCCCAGCATTTT.

A single count supports this clonotype. One junction end does not reproduce the germline sequence, and a read error may be involved. The chain employs TRBV13 and TRBJ2-6; D remains ambiguous. The CDR3 covers 16 residues. Germline lookup yields CDR1 PRHDT and CDR2 FYEKMQ (reference sequence). The CDR3 DNA follows: TGCGCCAGCAGCTTCTCCGCGCTACAGGGGGCCAACGTCCTGACTTTC. It codes for CASSFSALQGANVLTF.

The rearrangement uses TRBV11-2 and TRBJ2-1; weak D call: TRBD2 (6 bases). The germline V and J ends were trimmed by 3 bases and 8 bases, with 11 bases remaining between them. From germline, CDR1 is SGHAT and CDR2 FQNNGV. The CDR3 is made up of 13 amino acids. DNA for the CDR3: TGTGCCAGCAGCTTGGACGGGGACTATGAGCAGTTCTTC. Its translation: CASSLDGDYEQFF.

This clonotype was detected only once. The V gene is TRBV20-1, the J gene TRBJ2-1, with 9 positions matching TRBD2. The CDR3 has 16 amino acids. Germline loops: CDR1 DFQATT, CDR2 SNEGSKA (reference sequence). V lost 5 bases, J lost 10 bases, and 18 bases stayed unmatched. CDR3 protein: CSAQAYGTSLSTEQFF. CDR3 nucleotides: TGCAGTGCTCAAGCCTACGGGACTAGCTTGTCGACGGAGCAGTTCTTC.

The table lists this clonotype with many counts. This chain connects TRBV7-2 to TRBJ1-3; possibly TRBD1 for D (6 bases). The CDR3 spans 16 residues. The V and J ends lost 0 bases and 0 bases respectively, with 9 bases between them. In germline, CDR1 is SGHTA, CDR2 FQGNSA. CDR3 DNA sequence: TGTGCCAGCAGCTTAGCGGGGGGCTACTCTGGAAACACCATATATTTT. Protein product: CASSLAGGYSGNTIYF.

There are a few counts of this clonotype. The chain uses TRBV7-9 and TRBJ1-2; D not resolved. The V gene's germline CDR1 is SEHNR and CDR2 FQNEAQ (reference sequence). This CDR3 is built from 13 residues. V was pared by 1 base and J by 8 bases, with 11 bases between. CDR3 amino acids: CASSLEGLVGYTF. The CDR3 DNA reads TGTGCCAGCAGCTTAGAGGGATTGGTAGGCTACACCTTC.

This clonotype was seen repeatedly, ten times or more. The CDR3 DNA sequence: TGTGCCGTTAGGACAGGAGTATCTTCGGGCTATGGCTACACCTTC. This encodes CAVRTGVSSGYGYTF. The V call is TRBV15, the J call TRBJ1-2; TRBD1 matches at 7 bases. With V trimmed by 11 bases and J by 4 bases, 16 bases remained unmatched. Germline CDR1 is LNHNV and CDR2 is YYDKDF (reference sequence). The CDR3 contains 15 residues.

This chain uses TRBV6-1 with TRBJ2-7; D is uncertain. This CDR3 is 15 amino acids long. Trimming stripped 6 bases from V and 0 bases from J, with 15 bases between. Germline CDR1 MNHNS, CDR2 SASEGT. CDR3 in amino acids: CASRKQRLSSYEQYF. For the CDR3, the DNA is TGTGCCAGCAGGAAACAGCGTCTAAGCTCCTACGAGCAGTACTTC.

On this clonotype: A much larger clonotype is one base distant, so this may be a read error. The rearrangement uses TRBV6-6 and TRBJ1-6; D not resolved. CDR3 length: 15 residues. The V and J ends lost 0 bases and 9 bases respectively, with 12 bases between them. Germline values: CDR1 MNHNY, CDR2 SVGAGI (reference sequence). CDR3 coding DNA: TGTGCCAGCAGTTACTCAGTAGAAACAAGTTCACCCCTCCACTTT. It translates to CASSYSVETSSPLHF.

This clonotype was found a few times. The rearrangement joins TRBV25-1 to TRBJ2-7, with D unclear. CDR3 length: 14 residues. Trimming stripped 8 bases from V and 5 bases from J, with 19 bases between. Germline V CDR1 and CDR2: MGHDK, SYGVNS. The CDR3 sequence: CASSPRSGSNEQYF. CDR3 coding DNA: TGTGCCAGCTCACCCCGTAGTGGGTCAAACGAGCAGTACTTC.

This clonotype was found many times. At one end the junction does not follow the germline gene, possibly because of a read error. The chain carries TRBV5-6 and TRBJ2-7; D may match TRBD1 or TRBD2 (5 bases each). The CDR3 loop spans 13 amino acids. Germline CDR1 SGHDT, CDR2 YYEEEE. DNA for the CDR3: TGCGCCAGCAGCTTGGCCCGGGGCCACGAGCAGTACTTC. It codes for CASSLARGHEQYF.

The sample holds many counts of this clonotype. The J gene is TRBJ1-5, the V gene TRBV6-5; the D is unclear. This CDR3 has 13 residues. The V end lost 2 bases, the J end lost 4 bases, and 6 bases lay between the germline ends. Germline V lookup: CDR1 MNHEY, CDR2 SVGAGI. The CDR3 nucleotides read TGTGCCAGCAGTTACGCGGGGAATCAGCCCCAGCATTTT. It encodes CASSYAGNQPQHF.

This clonotype was observed at least ten times. This chain links TRBV20-1 with TRBJ1-1; the D gene is possibly TRBD1 (5 bases). V shed 2 bases and J shed 4 bases, with 17 bases lying between them. Germline assignment: CDR1 DFQATT and CDR2 SNEGSKA (reference sequence). The CDR3 runs to 15 residues. The CDR3 loop reads CSARTKGLWRTEAFF. CDR3 DNA sequence: TGCAGTGCTAGAACGAAGGGACTTTGGCGCACTGAAGCTTTCTTT.

The gene calls are TRBV9 and TRBJ2-5, with a tentative D call TRBD2 (6 bases). CDR3 length: 14 amino acids. The V end lost 2 bases, the J end lost 5 bases, and 13 bases lay between the germline ends. Looked up from germline, CDR1 is SGDLS and CDR2 is YYNGEE. CDR3 DNA: TGTGCCAGCAGCGTGGAGGGGACCAGGGAGACCCAGTACTTC. This translates into CASSVEGTRETQYF.

This clonotype was recorded at least ten times. This chain connects TRBV24-1 to TRBJ2-2; D remains unclear. Germline assignment: CDR1 KGHDR and CDR2 SFDVKD. The CDR3 has 14 residues. Trimming pared 5 bases from V and 3 bases from J, leaving 9 bases between. The CDR3 DNA reads TGTGCCACCAGTGGGTATGGGGACACCGGGGAGCTGTTTTTT. It codes for CATSGYGDTGELFF.

CDR3 nucleotide sequence: TGTGCCAGCATTATGAGTGGGGACTGTGGTTACGAGCAGTACTTC. Protein product: CASIMSGDCGYEQYF. The chain uses TRBV7-2 and TRBJ2-7; the D gene is possibly TRBD2 (6 bases). The CDR3 totals 15 residues. Per the germline V gene, CDR1 is SGHTA and CDR2 is FQGNSA. The ends were cut back, 7 bases at V and 4 bases at J, with 20 bases in the middle.